This entry lists 2 T cell receptor beta chains sequenced from one sample in a study of blood T cell repertoires in COVID-19. Using immunoSEQ multiplex PCR, the repertoire was profiled, and TCRdb retains in-frame clones only, with some absent. The data contain 250,000 to 300,000 clones, approximately 89% of them singletons. The sample was PBMCs or T cells enriched from blood (not recorded which). All receptors come from a woman aged 60 to 75 who had recovered from COVID-19.

This chain joins TRBV28 and TRBJ1-1; D gene uncertain. The length of the CDR3 is 16 residues. Germline CDR1 and CDR2: MDHEN and SYDVKM. Trimming stripped 0 bases from V and 6 bases from J, with 17 bases between. CDR3 nucleotides: TGTGCCAGCAGTTTATGGGGTGGAGGGCCGCAGGCTGAAGCTTTCTTT. Translating it yields CASSLWGGGPQAEAFF.

The gene calls are TRBV5-4 and TRBJ2-5, with D tentatively TRBD2 (6 bases). The V gene lost 4 bases and the J gene lost 2 bases, with 15 bases spanning the gap. CDR1 and CDR2 from the germline V gene are SGHNT and YYREEE (reference sequence). This CDR3 region has 15 residues. The CDR3 spells CASSPGTSGQETQYF. The CDR3 nucleotides read TGTGCCAGCAGCCCCGGGACTTCCGGACAAGAGACCCAGTACTTC.